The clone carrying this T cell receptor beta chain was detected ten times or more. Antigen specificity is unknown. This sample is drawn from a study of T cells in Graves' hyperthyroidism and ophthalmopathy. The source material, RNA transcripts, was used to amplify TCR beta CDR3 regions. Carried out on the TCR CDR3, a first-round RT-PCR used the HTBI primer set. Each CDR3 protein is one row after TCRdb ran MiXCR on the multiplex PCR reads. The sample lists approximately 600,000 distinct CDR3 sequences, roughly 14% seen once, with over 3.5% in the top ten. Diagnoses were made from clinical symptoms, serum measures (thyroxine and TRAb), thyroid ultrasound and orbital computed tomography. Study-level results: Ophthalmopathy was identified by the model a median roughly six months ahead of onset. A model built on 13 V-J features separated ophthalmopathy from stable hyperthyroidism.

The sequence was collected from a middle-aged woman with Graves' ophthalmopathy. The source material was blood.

The CDR3 DNA sequence: TGTGCCAGCAGGGTAACAGGGGATGCCAGGAACACTGAAGCTTTCTTT. Its translation: CASRVTGDARNTEAFF. V is TRBV2 and J is TRBJ1-1; 7 bases match TRBD1. The CDR3 runs 16 residues. The ends lost 6 bases at V and 1 base at J; junction bases unmatched: 11. Germline values: CDR1 SNHLY, CDR2 FYNNEI.